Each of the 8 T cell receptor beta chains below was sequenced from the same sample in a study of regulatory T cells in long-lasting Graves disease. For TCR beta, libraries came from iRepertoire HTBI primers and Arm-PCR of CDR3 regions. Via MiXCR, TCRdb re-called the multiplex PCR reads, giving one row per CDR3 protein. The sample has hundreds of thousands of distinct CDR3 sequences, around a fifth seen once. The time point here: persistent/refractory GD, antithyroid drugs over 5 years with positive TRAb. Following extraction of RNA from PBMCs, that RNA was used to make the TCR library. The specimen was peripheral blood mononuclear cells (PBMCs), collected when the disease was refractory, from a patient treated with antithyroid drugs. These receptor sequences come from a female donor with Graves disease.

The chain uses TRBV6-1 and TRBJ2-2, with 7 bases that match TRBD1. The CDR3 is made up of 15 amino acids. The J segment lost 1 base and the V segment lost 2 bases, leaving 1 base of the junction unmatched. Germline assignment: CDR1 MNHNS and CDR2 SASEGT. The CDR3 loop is CASSERTGNTGELFF. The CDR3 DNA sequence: TGTGCCAGCAGTGAACGGACAGGGAACACCGGGGAGCTGTTTTTT.

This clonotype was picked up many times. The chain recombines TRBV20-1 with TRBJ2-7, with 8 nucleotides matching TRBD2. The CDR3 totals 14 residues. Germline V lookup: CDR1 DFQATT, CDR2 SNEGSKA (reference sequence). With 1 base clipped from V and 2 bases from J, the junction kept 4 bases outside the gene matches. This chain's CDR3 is CSARGAGGPYEQYF. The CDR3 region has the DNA TGCAGTGCTAGAGGCGCGGGAGGACCCTACGAGCAGTACTTC.

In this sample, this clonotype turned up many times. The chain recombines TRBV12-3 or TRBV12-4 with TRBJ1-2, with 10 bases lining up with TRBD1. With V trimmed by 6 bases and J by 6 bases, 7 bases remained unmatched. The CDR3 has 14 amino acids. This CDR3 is CASSFGQGGNGYTF. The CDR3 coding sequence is TGTGCCAGCAGCTTCGGACAGGGGGGAAATGGCTACACCTTC.

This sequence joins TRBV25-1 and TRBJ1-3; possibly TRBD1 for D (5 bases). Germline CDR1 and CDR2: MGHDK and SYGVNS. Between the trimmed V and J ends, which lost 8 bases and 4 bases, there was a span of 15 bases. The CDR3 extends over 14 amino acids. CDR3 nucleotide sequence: TGTGCCAGCGGGACCAGGGTGATGGGAAACACCATATATTTT. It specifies CASGTRVMGNTIYF. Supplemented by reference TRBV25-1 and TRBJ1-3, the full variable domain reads EADIYQTPRYLVIGTGKKITLECSQTMGHDKMYWYQQDPGMELHLIHYSYGVNSTEKGDLSSESTVSRIRTEHFPLTLESARPSHTSQYLCASGTRVMGNTIYFGEGSWLTVV.

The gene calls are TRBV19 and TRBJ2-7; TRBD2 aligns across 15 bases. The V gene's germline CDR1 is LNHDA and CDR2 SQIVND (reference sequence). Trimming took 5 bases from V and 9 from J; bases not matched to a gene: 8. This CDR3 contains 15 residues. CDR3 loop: CASSPGLAGGIGQYF. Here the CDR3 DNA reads TGTGCCAGTAGTCCCGGACTAGCGGGAGGGATCGGGCAGTACTTC.

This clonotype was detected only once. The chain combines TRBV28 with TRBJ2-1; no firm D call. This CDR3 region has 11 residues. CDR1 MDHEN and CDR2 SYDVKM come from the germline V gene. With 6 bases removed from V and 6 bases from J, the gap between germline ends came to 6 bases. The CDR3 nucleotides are TGTGCCAGCAGATCCCTCAATGAGCAGTTCTTC. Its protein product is CASRSLNEQFF.

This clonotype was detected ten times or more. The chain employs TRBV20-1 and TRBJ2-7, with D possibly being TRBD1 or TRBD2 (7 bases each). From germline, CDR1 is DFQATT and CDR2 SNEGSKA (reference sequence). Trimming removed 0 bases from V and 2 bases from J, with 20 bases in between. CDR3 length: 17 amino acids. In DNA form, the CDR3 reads TGCAGTGCTAGAGATGAGGGGCAGGGGGGGACACCCTACGAGCAGTACTTC. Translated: CSARDEGQGGTPYEQYF.

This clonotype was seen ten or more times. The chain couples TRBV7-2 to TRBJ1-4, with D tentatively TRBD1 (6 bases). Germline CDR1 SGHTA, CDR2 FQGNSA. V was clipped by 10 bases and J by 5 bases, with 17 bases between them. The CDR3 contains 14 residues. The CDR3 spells CATAMTGPNEKLFF. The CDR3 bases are TGTGCCACCGCCATGACAGGACCCAATGAAAAACTGTTTTTT.